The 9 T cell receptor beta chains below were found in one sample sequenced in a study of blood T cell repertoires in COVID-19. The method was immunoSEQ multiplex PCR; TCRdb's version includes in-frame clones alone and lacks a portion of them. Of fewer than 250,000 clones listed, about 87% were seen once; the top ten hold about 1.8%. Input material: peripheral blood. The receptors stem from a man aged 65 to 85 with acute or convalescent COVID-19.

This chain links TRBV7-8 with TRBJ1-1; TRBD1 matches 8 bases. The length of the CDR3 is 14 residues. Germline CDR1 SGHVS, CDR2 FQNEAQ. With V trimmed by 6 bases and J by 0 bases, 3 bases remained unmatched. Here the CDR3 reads CASRRDRLNTEAFF. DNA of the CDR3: TGTGCCAGCAGGCGGGACAGGCTGAACACTGAAGCTTTCTTT.

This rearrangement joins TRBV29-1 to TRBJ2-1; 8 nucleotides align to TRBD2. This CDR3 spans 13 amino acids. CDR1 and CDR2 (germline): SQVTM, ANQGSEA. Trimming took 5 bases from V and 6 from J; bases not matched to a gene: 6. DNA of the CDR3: TGCAGCGTTAGCGGGAGTATTGGCAATGAGCAGTTCTTC. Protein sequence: CSVSGSIGNEQFF.

The CDR3 loop reads CASSPHGDTNTGELFF. CDR3 DNA: TGTGCCAGCAGCCCCCACGGGGACACGAACACCGGGGAGCTGTTTTTT. The chain is built from TRBV4-2 and TRBJ2-2; D is perhaps TRBD1 (6 bases). CDR1 and CDR2 from the germline V gene are LGHNA and YNFKEQ. The ends were cut back, 4 bases at V and 0 bases at J, with 12 bases in the middle. The CDR3 covers 16 residues.

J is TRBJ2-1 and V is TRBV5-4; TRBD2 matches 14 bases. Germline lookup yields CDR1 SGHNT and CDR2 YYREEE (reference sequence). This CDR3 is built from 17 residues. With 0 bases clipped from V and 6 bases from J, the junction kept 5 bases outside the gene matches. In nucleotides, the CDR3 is TGTGCCAGCAGCTTGGCGACTAGCGGGAGGGCCGTCAATGAGCAGTTCTTC. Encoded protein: CASSLATSGRAVNEQFF.

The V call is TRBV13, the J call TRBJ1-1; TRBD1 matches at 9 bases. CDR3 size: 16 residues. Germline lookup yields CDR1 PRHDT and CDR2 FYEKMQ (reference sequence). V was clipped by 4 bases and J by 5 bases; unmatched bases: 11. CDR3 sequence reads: CASSYLSGTGRTEAFF. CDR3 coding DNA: TGTGCCAGCAGCTATTTGTCAGGGACAGGGAGGACTGAAGCTTTCTTT.

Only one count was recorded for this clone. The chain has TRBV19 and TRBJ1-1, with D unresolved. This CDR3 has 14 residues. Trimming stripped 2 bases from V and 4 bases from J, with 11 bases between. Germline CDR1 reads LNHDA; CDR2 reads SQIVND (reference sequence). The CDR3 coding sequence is TGTGCCAGTAGTATAAACGACTATGTCACTGAAGCTTTCTTT. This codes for CASSINDYVTEAFF.

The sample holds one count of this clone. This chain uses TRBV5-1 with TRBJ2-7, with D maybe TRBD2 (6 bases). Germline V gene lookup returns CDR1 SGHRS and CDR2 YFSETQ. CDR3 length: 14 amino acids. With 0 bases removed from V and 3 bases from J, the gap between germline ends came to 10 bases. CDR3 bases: TGCGCCAGCAGCTTGGTTCCCGGGAGCTACGAGCAGTACTTC. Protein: CASSLVPGSYEQYF. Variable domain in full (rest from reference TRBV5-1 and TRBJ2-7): KAGVTQTPRYLIKTRGQQVTLSCSPISGHRSVSWYQQTPGQGLQFLFEYFSETQRNKGNFPGRFSGRQFSNSRSEMNVSTLELGDSALYLCASSLVPGSYEQYFGPGTRLTVT.

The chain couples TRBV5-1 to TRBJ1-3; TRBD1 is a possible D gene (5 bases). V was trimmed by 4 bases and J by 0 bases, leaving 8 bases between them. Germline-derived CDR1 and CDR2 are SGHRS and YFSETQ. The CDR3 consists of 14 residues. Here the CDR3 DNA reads TGCGCCAGCAGCAATGACAGCTCTGGAAACACCATATATTTT. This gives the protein CASSNDSSGNTIYF. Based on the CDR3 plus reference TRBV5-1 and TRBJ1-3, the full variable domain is KAGVTQTPRYLIKTRGQQVTLSCSPISGHRSVSWYQQTPGQGLQFLFEYFSETQRNKGNFPGRFSGRQFSNSRSEMNVSTLELGDSALYLCASSNDSSGNTIYFGEGSWLTVV.

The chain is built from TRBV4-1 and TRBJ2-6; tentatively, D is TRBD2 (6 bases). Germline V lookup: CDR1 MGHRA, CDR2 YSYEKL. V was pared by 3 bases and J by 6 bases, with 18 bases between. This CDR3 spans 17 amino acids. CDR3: CASSQGPVLREANVLTF. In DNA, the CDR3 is TGCGCCAGCAGCCAGGGTCCAGTGTTGCGGGAGGCCAACGTCCTGACTTTC.